These 7 T cell receptor beta chains originate from one sample sequenced in a study of a mutant IDH1 vaccine in newly diagnosed glioma. These receptors' targets are unknown. Indicated time point: week 23, last vaccination. A single vaccine dose contained 300 ug of mutant IDH1 20-mer peptide, and topical imiquimod was used with it. Profiled with immunoSEQ multiplex PCR; TCRdb holds only in-frame clones, not every one. Found here are around 60,000 clones, 70% to 90% of them singletons; the top ten hold about 4.1%. The source was PBMCs, collected from a glioma patient whose treatment included an IDH1 peptide vaccine. Receptors were obtained from a man aged 25 to 40 with glioma.

The V gene is TRBV6-5, the J gene TRBJ2-7; D may be TRBD1 (5 bases). Germline values: CDR1 MNHEY, CDR2 SVGAGI. Trimming removed 6 bases at V and 2 bases at J, with 11 bases between. This CDR3 is built from 13 residues. The DNA for the CDR3 is TGTGCCAGCAGCCTGACAGAGGCCTACGAGCAGTACTTC. It translates to CASSLTEAYEQYF.

This clone was counted a single time. The chain has TRBV11-2 and TRBJ1-6; D gene unclear. V shed 0 bases and J shed 7 bases, with 10 bases lying between them. This CDR3 is 15 amino acids long. Germline assignment: CDR1 SGHAT and CDR2 FQNNGV. The CDR3 spells CASSLDSGGNSPLHF. The CDR3 nucleotides are TGTGCCAGCAGCTTAGATAGCGGCGGCAATTCACCCCTCCACTTT.

The chain is built from TRBV6-6 and TRBJ2-5; a possible D gene is TRBD1 (5 bases). The CDR3 spans 15 residues. The V end was cut by 4 bases, the J end by 2 bases, with 14 bases between. Germline V gene lookup returns CDR1 MNHNY and CDR2 SVGAGI (reference sequence). CDR3 in DNA: TGTGCCAGCAGTTTAAAAAGACAGTTGCAAGAGACCCAGTACTTC. Its translation is CASSLKRQLQETQYF.

V is TRBV6-5 and J is TRBJ2-7; D gene unclear. The germline gives CDR1 MNHEY, CDR2 SVGAGI. V was clipped by 2 bases and J by 2 bases, with 10 bases between them. The CDR3 is made up of 14 amino acids. The CDR3 coding sequence is TGTGCCAGCAGTTACATGGGTAGTCCCTACGAGCAGTACTTC. It encodes CASSYMGSPYEQYF.

The chain combines TRBV5-1 with TRBJ2-1; D may be TRBD1 (7 bases). The CDR3 contains 17 residues. V lost 0 bases and J 5 bases, leaving 18 bases between the germline ends. Per germline, CDR1 SGHRS and CDR2 YFSETQ. For the CDR3, the DNA is TGCGCCAGCAGCTTGGGCAGGGGGGACCTCTTAGACAATGAGCAGTTCTTC. This encodes CASSLGRGDLLDNEQFF.

The chain has TRBV7-9 and TRBJ1-1; the match to TRBD1 covers 7 bases. Germline V gene data show CDR1 as SEHNR and CDR2 as FQNEAQ (reference sequence). V dropped 0 bases and J dropped 1; count of bases not matched to a gene: 2. This CDR3 is built from 15 residues. The CDR3 here is CASSLAQGGNTEAFF. In nucleotides, the CDR3 is TGTGCCAGCAGCTTAGCGCAGGGGGGGAACACTGAAGCTTTCTTT.

The chain links TRBV28 to TRBJ2-7; tentative D call: TRBD1 (6 bases). Germline assignment: CDR1 MDHEN and CDR2 SYDVKM. The CDR3 contains 14 residues. Trimming shortened V by 6 bases and J by 3 bases, and 15 bases separated the two germline ends. The CDR3 nucleotides read TGTGCCAGCAGACTAAGGGGCAGGGGCTACGAGCAGTACTTC. Translation gives CASRLRGRGYEQYF.